Each of the 16 T cell receptor beta chains below was sequenced from the same sample in a study of blood T cell repertoires in COVID-19. Libraries were prepared by immunoSEQ multiplex PCR; TCRdb keeps only in-frame clonotypes and omits some of them. The repertoire has approximately 100,000 clones, approximately 92% of them found once; the top ten carry 4.5% to 6%. The sequencing input was peripheral blood. The receptors derive from a man between 65 and 85 years old with acute or convalescent COVID-19.

CDR3 coding DNA: TGTGCCAGCAGCCCCGGGCGGGGGAGGAACACTGAAGCTTTCTTT. Its protein is CASSPGRGRNTEAFF. This chain connects TRBV3-1 (or the pseudogene TRBV3-2) to TRBJ1-1; maybe TRBD1 (5 bases). Germline V CDR1 and CDR2: LGHDT, YNNKEL (reference sequence). The CDR3 is 15 residues long. The V end lost 4 bases, the J end lost 1 base, and 13 bases lay between the germline ends.

The rearrangement joins TRBV10-2 to TRBJ2-7; perhaps TRBD1 as D (6 bases). CDR3 length: 12 amino acids. Between the trimmed V and J ends, which lost 6 bases and 6 bases, there was a span of 12 bases. Germline-derived CDR1 and CDR2 are WSHSY and SAAADI. DNA for the CDR3: TGCGCCAGCAGCCTGAGGACAGCCGAGCAGTACTTC. Encoded protein: CASSLRTAEQYF.

The chain combines TRBV5-1 with TRBJ2-5, with 8 bases that match TRBD2. This CDR3 spans 13 amino acids. Germline assignment: CDR1 SGHRS and CDR2 YFSETQ. The J segment lost 5 bases and the V segment lost 2 bases, leaving 2 bases of the junction unmatched. The CDR3 region is CASSFPGGETQYF. DNA for the CDR3: TGCGCCAGCAGCTTTCCGGGAGGGGAGACCCAGTACTTC.

The chain combines TRBV7-8 with TRBJ1-4; TRBD1 aligns across 7 bases. Germline assignment: CDR1 SGHVS and CDR2 FQNEAQ. The CDR3 length is 15 residues. Losses at the gene ends were 3 bases for V and 8 bases for J; bases not matched to a gene: 9. In DNA form, the CDR3 reads TGTGCCAGCAGCTTTGTGGGACAGACTAGAGAAAAACTGTTTTTT. Its translation is CASSFVGQTREKLFF.

This clone was seen once. The V and J genes are TRBV21-1 and TRBJ1-1; the table's TRBD1 call for D was not verified on the DNA. TRBV21-1 is an annotated pseudogene. The CDR3 spans 16 residues. This chain's CDR3 is CASITIPGQLNTEAFF. The CDR3 DNA sequence: TGTGCCAGCATTACGATCCCGGGACAGTTGAACACTGAAGCTTTCTTT.

V usage is TRBV6-5 and J usage is TRBJ2-5, with D uncertain. The CDR3 runs 16 residues. The germline CDR1 and CDR2 sequences are MNHEY and SVGAGI. V lost 0 bases to trimming and J lost 2 bases, with 13 bases between them. CDR3 region: CASSYSSGGGQETQYF. CDR3 nucleotides: TGTGCCAGCAGTTACTCCTCAGGTGGTGGGCAAGAGACCCAGTACTTC.

This clone was counted between two and nine times. The chain recombines TRBV6-1 with TRBJ2-1; no firm D call. Germline V CDR1 and CDR2: MNHNS, SASEGT. The CDR3 extends over 16 amino acids. Deletions cut 1 base from V and 6 bases from J, with 16 bases between. In DNA, the CDR3 is TGTGCCAGCAGTGAAGTGAGTTTTGAGATTGGCAATGAGCAGTTCTTC. Protein product: CASSEVSFEIGNEQFF.

The chain carries TRBV15 and TRBJ2-3; a weak D match, TRBD2 (6 bases). This CDR3 is 15 amino acids long. Germline V gene lookup returns CDR1 LNHNV and CDR2 YYDKDF (reference sequence). V lost 1 base to trimming and J lost 3 bases, with 11 bases between them. This CDR3 is CATSRVTGETDTQYF. The CDR3 DNA follows: TGTGCCACCAGCAGAGTCACGGGAGAGACAGATACGCAGTATTTT.

The chain combines TRBV5-8 with TRBJ1-5; D remains ambiguous. The CDR3 covers 14 residues. Between the trimmed V and J ends, which lost 4 bases and 1 base, there was a span of 9 bases. Germline values: CDR1 SGHTS, CDR2 YDEGEE. The CDR3 sequence is CASSTRRSNQPQHF. In DNA form, the CDR3 reads TGTGCCAGCAGCACCCGCAGAAGCAATCAGCCCCAGCATTTT.

The chain uses TRBV18 and TRBJ1-1, with a tentative D call TRBD1 (6 bases). This CDR3 is built from 14 residues. Germline V gene lookup returns CDR1 KGHSH and CDR2 LQKENI. V was shortened by 3 bases and J by 3 bases, with 11 bases between the two germline ends. The CDR3 DNA reads TGTGCCAGCTCACCGCAGGGGACCGACACTGAAGCTTTCTTT. It codes for CASSPQGTDTEAFF.

The rearrangement joins TRBV7-3 to TRBJ2-2; 9 bases line up with TRBD2. CDR1 and CDR2 from the germline V gene are SGHTA and FQGTGA. With V trimmed by 4 bases and J by 4 bases, 7 bases remained unmatched. This CDR3 is 16 amino acids long. The DNA for the CDR3 is TGTGCCAGCAGCTCGGTGGCGGGAGGGGTCACCGGGGAGCTGTTTTTT. It yields the protein CASSSVAGGVTGELFF.

The chain uses TRBV6-5 and TRBJ1-5; no firm D call. Per germline, CDR1 MNHEY and CDR2 SVGAGI. The CDR3 is made up of 14 amino acids. Between the trimmed V and J ends, which lost 7 bases and 7 bases, there was a span of 17 bases. The chain's CDR3 is CASKTDLGWQPQHF. The CDR3 coding sequence is TGTGCCAGCAAGACGGACTTAGGTTGGCAGCCCCAGCATTTT.

This clone was seen once. The rearrangement uses TRBV7-6 and TRBJ2-1, with no clear D. This CDR3 has 15 amino acids. The germline V gene encodes CDR1 SGHVS and CDR2 FNYEAQ. Trimming shortened V by 5 bases and J by 1 base, and 12 bases separated the two germline ends. CDR3 sequence (DNA): TGTGCCAGCAGCCCCGGTCGCTTGTCCTACAATGAGCAGTTCTTC. Protein product: CASSPGRLSYNEQFF.

This chain uses TRBV5-5 with TRBJ2-4; D not resolved. V lost 4 bases and J lost 0, with 17 bases in between. The germline V gene encodes CDR1 SGHKS and CDR2 YYEKEE (reference sequence). This CDR3 has 17 amino acids. CDR3 loop: CASSREHDFVAKNIQYF. The CDR3 DNA follows: TGTGCCAGCAGCCGCGAACACGACTTCGTAGCCAAAAACATTCAGTACTTC.

The chain carries TRBV28 and TRBJ1-2; a weak D match, TRBD1 (5 bases). The CDR3 is 17 residues long. Germline-derived CDR1 and CDR2 are MDHEN and SYDVKM. Trimming removed 2 bases from V and 0 bases from J, with 16 bases in between. This chain's CDR3 is CASSLQGAGRTNYGYTF. The CDR3 DNA follows: TGTGCCAGCAGTTTACAGGGAGCGGGCAGAACTAACTATGGCTACACCTTC.

The chain couples TRBV19 to TRBJ2-1; the match to TRBD2 covers 13 bases. The CDR3 covers 15 residues. V was clipped by 1 base and J by 9 bases; unmatched bases: 3. Germline V gives CDR1 LNHDA, CDR2 SQIVND (reference sequence). In DNA form, the CDR3 reads TGTGCCAGTAGTATAGGGACTAGCGGGAGAGGTGAGCAGTTCTTC. It translates to CASSIGTSGRGEQFF.